A single sample gave rise to the 10 T cell receptor beta chains below, sequenced in a study of cytotoxic CD8 clonotypes in ibrutinib-treated CLL. Profiled with immunoSEQ multiplex PCR; TCRdb holds only in-frame clones, not every one. The sample contains 11,000 or so clones, approximately 85% of which appear only once. The specimen comprised PBMCs, sampled at disease progression, from a patient treated with ibrutinib. Receptors were obtained from a human donor with chronic lymphocytic leukemia.

V gene TRBV7-9 combines with J gene TRBJ2-1, with 11 bases identical to TRBD2. This CDR3 is built from 16 residues. Germline trimming cut 3 bases from V and 7 bases from J; bases unmatched to any gene: 8. Germline V gene sequence: CDR1 SEHNR, CDR2 FQNEAQ (reference sequence). CDR3 region: CASSFSASGRLNEQFF. In nucleotides, the CDR3 is TGTGCCAGCAGCTTTTCGGCTAGCGGGAGGTTGAATGAGCAGTTCTTC.

This chain joins TRBV9 and TRBJ2-7; tentative D call: TRBD2 (5 bases). The CDR3 sequence is 15 residues long. Trimming stripped 0 bases from V and 2 bases from J, with 12 bases between. Germline V CDR1 and CDR2: SGDLS, YYNGEE. The CDR3 DNA is TGTGCCAGCAGCGTAGACCCCACCGGGACCTACGAGCAGTACTTC. Residues: CASSVDPTGTYEQYF. The full variable domain, its missing parts supplied by reference TRBV9 and TRBJ2-7, is DSGVTQTPKHLITATGQRVTLRCSPRSGDLSVYWYQQSLDQGLQFLIQYYNGEERAKGNILERFSAQQFPDLHSELNLSSLELGDSALYFCASSVDPTGTYEQYFGPGTRLTVT.

The gene calls are TRBV19 and TRBJ1-2, with TRBD1 matching 9 bases. V shed 5 bases, J shed 4 bases, and the junction held 14 bases outside the gene matches. The germline V gene encodes CDR1 LNHDA and CDR2 SQIVND (reference sequence). This CDR3 is 17 amino acids long. The DNA for the CDR3 is TGTGCCAGTAGTCGCGCCCCGGGACAGGGACGAACCTATGGCTACACCTTC. Protein: CASSRAPGQGRTYGYTF.

This CDR3 is CASSLGTSEETQYF. In DNA, the CDR3 is TGCGCCAGCTCACTCGGGACTAGCGAAGAGACCCAGTACTTC. This chain connects TRBV5-1 to TRBJ2-5; 10 bases align to TRBD2. The J segment lost 3 bases and the V segment lost 7 bases, leaving 6 bases of the junction unmatched. The CDR3 consists of 14 residues. Germline CDR1 is SGHRS and CDR2 is YFSETQ.

V usage is TRBV7-3 and J usage is TRBJ2-7; perhaps TRBD1 as D (5 bases). V lost 4 bases, J lost 6 bases, and 13 bases lay in between. The CDR3 length is 13 residues. Germline V lookup: CDR1 SGHTA, CDR2 FQGTGA. The CDR3 DNA follows: TGTGCCAGCAGCTCCCCAGGGTTGAGCGAGCAGTACTTC. Its protein is CASSSPGLSEQYF.

J is TRBJ2-1 and V is TRBV25-1, with 10 positions matching TRBD2. CDR1 MGHDK and CDR2 SYGVNS come from the germline V gene. The CDR3 loop spans 14 amino acids. The ends lost 4 bases at V and 7 bases at J; junction bases unmatched: 4. The CDR3 spells CASSVPSGRNEQFF. CDR3 nucleotides: TGTGCCAGCAGTGTCCCTAGCGGGAGAAATGAGCAGTTCTTC.

V gene TRBV25-1 combines with J gene TRBJ1-5; TRBD1 aligns across 8 bases. Unmatched junction bases numbered 4, after V lost 1 base and J lost 2 bases. This CDR3 is 16 amino acids long. The V gene's germline CDR1 is MGHDK and CDR2 SYGVNS. The CDR3 sequence is CASSESGQGGNQPQHF. CDR3 DNA sequence: TGTGCCAGCAGTGAATCCGGACAGGGTGGCAATCAGCCCCAGCATTTT.

V and J are TRBV5-6 and TRBJ1-2, with 7 positions matching TRBD1. Trimming cost V 5 bases and J 4 bases; bases outside gene matches: 11. CDR3 length: 15 residues. In germline, CDR1 is SGHDT, CDR2 YYEEEE. The DNA of the CDR3 is TGTGCCAGCAGAACTAGACAGGGCCTTACCTATGGCTACACCTTC. This encodes CASRTRQGLTYGYTF.

This sequence joins TRBV7-9 and TRBJ1-1, with D tentatively TRBD1 (6 bases). This CDR3 comprises 13 residues. Looked up from germline, CDR1 is SEHNR and CDR2 is FQNEAQ (reference sequence). Between the trimmed V and J ends, which lost 4 bases and 4 bases, there was a span of 10 bases. As DNA, the CDR3 is TGTGCCAGCAGCTCGGAAGGGGGCACTGAAGCTTTCTTT. Translated, it gives CASSSEGGTEAFF. Full variable domain (remainder filled in from reference TRBV7-9 and TRBJ1-1): DTGVSQNPRHKITKRGQNVTFRCDPISEHNRLYWYRQTLGQGPEFLTYFQNEAQLEKSRLLSDRFSAERPKGSFSTLEIQRTEQGDSAMYLCASSSEGGTEAFFGQGTRLTVV.

The rearrangement uses TRBV29-1 and TRBJ1-4; D unclear. CDR1 is SQVTM and CDR2 is ANQGSEA in the germline V gene. V dropped 6 bases and J dropped 6 bases, with 11 bases sitting between them. The CDR3 totals 12 residues. The CDR3 coding sequence is TGCAGCGTCCTATCGGACGATGAAAAACTGTTTTTT. It specifies CSVLSDDEKLFF.